This is a list of T cell receptor beta chains from one sample in a study of blood T cell repertoires in COVID-19. The data were produced by immunoSEQ multiplex PCR, yet TCRdb's version contains in-frame clones alone and is incomplete. The sample includes tens of thousands of clones, 70% to 90% of them seen just once. Material: peripheral blood. These receptors were taken from a man between 65 and 80 years old with acute or convalescent COVID-19. Each CDR3 is given with its conserved first and last residue. Each record gives: clone size, J gene, V gene, D gene, CDR3 protein, CDR3 DNA. D genes are given only for firm matches. Rows give clone size only sometimes, using once, few, many, or a class for an expanded clone.

>few|TRBJ2-1|TRBV20-1|-
CSASVLARNEQFF
TGCAGTGCTAGTGTTCTAGCGCGCAATGAGCAGTTCTTC
>-|TRBJ1-6|TRBV7-8|-
CASSRGASYNSPLHF
TGTGCCAGCAGCCGGGGGGCGTCCTATAATTCACCCCTCCACTTT
>-|TRBJ2-7|TRBV15|TRBD1
CATSRGQGHPEQYF
TGTGCCACCAGCAGAGGACAGGGCCATCCCGAGCAGTACTTC
>-|TRBJ2-1|TRBV6-6|-
CASSYYGGQEYNEQFF
TGTGCCAGCAGTTACTACGGGGGGCAAGAATACAATGAGCAGTTCTTC
>-|TRBJ2-3|TRBV5-1|-
CASSLTDTQYF
TGCGCCAGCAGCCTCACAGATACGCAGTATTTT
>-|TRBJ2-1|TRBV9|TRBD2
CASSISPSGDYNEQFF
TGTGCCAGCAGCATTAGTCCTAGCGGAGACTACAATGAGCAGTTCTTC
>-|TRBJ2-1|TRBV28|TRBD2
CASSPLAGRAYNEQFF
TGTGCCAGCAGCCCCTTAGCGGGGCGCGCCTACAATGAGCAGTTCTTC
>-|TRBJ2-1|TRBV2|TRBD2
CASSAYAGDPFF
TGTGCCAGCAGCGCCTATGCGGGGGATCCGTTCTTC
>-|TRBJ2-7|TRBV18|TRBD1
CASSPAPGQPYEQYF
TGTGCCAGCTCACCTGCTCCGGGACAGCCCTACGAGCAGTACTTC
>-|TRBJ1-3|TRBV3-1/TRBV3-2|-
CASSRERLVSGNTIYF
TGTGCCAGCAGCCGTGAACGTCTAGTCTCTGGAAACACCATATATTTT
>-|TRBJ1-2|TRBV28|TRBD1
CASRPGQAHYGYTF
TGTGCCAGCAGGCCGGGACAGGCCCACTATGGCTACACCTTC
>-|TRBJ2-5|TRBV2|-
CVGGRGGQETQYF
TGTGTCGGGGGGCGGGGTGGTCAAGAGACCCAGTACTTC
>-|TRBJ1-3|TRBV28|-
CASWDFSGNTIYF
TGTGCCAGTTGGGACTTCTCAGGAAACACCATATATTTT
>-|TRBJ2-7|TRBV10-1|TRBD1
CARAPGQGVHEQYF
TGCGCCAGGGCCCCGGGACAGGGCGTCCACGAGCAGTACTTC
>-|TRBJ1-1|TRBV27|-
CASSWGDRNTEAFF
TGTGCCAGCAGTTGGGGTGACAGGAACACTGAAGCTTTCTTT
>-|TRBJ2-5|TRBV5-1|TRBD1
CASSLGDRAQETQYF
TGCGCCAGCAGCTTGGGGGACAGGGCCCAAGAGACCCAGTACTTC
>-|TRBJ2-5|TRBV7-6|-
CASSLGGDQETQYF
TGTGCCAGCAGCTTAGGGGGGGATCAAGAGACCCAGTACTTC
>-|TRBJ2-5|TRBV6-5|TRBD2
CASRTLAGGLGTQYF
TGTGCCAGCAGGACTCTAGCGGGGGGCCTTGGGACCCAGTACTTC
>-|TRBJ2-5|TRBV5-1|-
CASMPSPEETQYF
TGCGCCAGCATGCCGTCCCCGGAAGAGACCCAGTACTTC
>-|TRBJ1-2|TRBV28|TRBD1
CACRTGSYGYTF
TGTGCCTGCCGGACAGGGTCGTATGGCTACACCTTC
>-|TRBJ2-3|TRBV4-1|-
CASSQDPSDTQYF
TGCGCCAGCAGCCAAGATCCCTCAGATACGCAGTATTTT
>-|TRBJ2-7|TRBV3-1/TRBV3-2|-
CASSQEAIYEQYF
TGTGCCAGCAGCCAAGAGGCCATTTACGAGCAGTACTTC
>-|TRBJ1-5|TRBV18|TRBD1
CASSQFTGANQPQHF
TGTGCCAGCTCGCAATTCACAGGGGCCAATCAGCCCCAGCATTTT
>-|TRBJ2-7|TRBV19|TRBD1
CASSTTGGFRYEQYF
TGTGCCAGTAGTACGACAGGGGGCTTTAGATACGAGCAGTACTTC
>-|TRBJ2-5|TRBV7-3|-
CASSLGAEQETQYF
TGTGCCAGCAGCTTAGGGGCAGAGCAAGAGACCCAGTACTTC
>-|TRBJ1-3|TRBV3-1/TRBV3-2|TRBD1
CASSQGQGGNTIYF
TGTGCCAGCAGCCAAGGACAGGGTGGAAACACCATATATTTT
>-|TRBJ2-7|TRBV20-1|-
CSGFRGYEQYF
TGCAGTGGTTTCAGAGGCTACGAGCAGTACTTC
>-|TRBJ2-7|TRBV19|-
CASSRVGQSYEQYF
TGTGCCAGTAGCCGTGTCGGACAGAGCTACGAGCAGTACTTC
>-|TRBJ1-2|TRBV27|TRBD1
CASSPQQGYYGYTF
TGTGCCAGCAGTCCTCAACAGGGGTACTATGGCTACACCTTC
>-|TRBJ1-1|TRBV2|TRBD1
CASTRGQGGGTEAFF
TGTGCCAGCACGCGAGGACAGGGTGGAGGCACTGAAGCTTTCTTT
>-|TRBJ2-1|TRBV27|-
CASSLYLVGGNEQFF
TGTGCCAGCAGTTTATACCTAGTAGGGGGCAATGAGCAGTTCTTC
>-|TRBJ1-1|TRBV5-1|-
CASSLYQGNTEAFF
TGCGCCAGCAGCTTGTATCAGGGAAACACTGAAGCTTTCTTT
>-|TRBJ2-7|TRBV28|-
CASSLYGRVNEQYF
TGTGCCAGCAGTTTATACGGCAGGGTCAACGAGCAGTACTTC
>-|TRBJ2-5|TRBV27|TRBD2
CASRRAGALQETQYF
TGTGCCAGTAGAAGAGCGGGGGCCCTCCAAGAGACCCAGTACTTC
>-|TRBJ1-6|TRBV19|-
CASSPEGRSPLHF
TGTGCCAGTAGTCCCGAGGGCCGGTCACCCCTCCACTTT
>once|TRBJ2-7|TRBV9|-
CASSVGNSRNEQYF
TGTGCCAGCAGCGTAGGAAACTCGCGGAACGAGCAGTACTTC
>-|TRBJ2-5|TRBV27|TRBD2
CASSLFGGSWETQYF
TGTGCCAGCAGTTTATTCGGGGGGAGTTGGGAGACCCAGTACTTC
>-|TRBJ1-2|TRBV12-3/TRBV12-4|-
CASSLVGGSGYTF
TGTGCCAGCAGTTTAGTGGGGGGGAGCGGCTACACCTTC
>once|TRBJ2-2|TRBV9|TRBD2
CASSLGLAGAGELFF
TGTGCCAGCAGCTTGGGACTAGCGGGGGCCGGGGAGCTGTTTTTT
>-|TRBJ2-7|TRBV29-1|TRBD2
CSVEIELTSGGFRYEQYF
TGCAGCGTTGAGATAGAGTTGACTAGCGGGGGTTTTAGGTACGAGCAGTACTTC
>-|TRBJ1-1|TRBV2|-
CASMADMNTEAFF
TGTGCCAGCATGGCAGACATGAACACTGAAGCTTTCTTT
>few|TRBJ1-2|TRBV10-2|TRBD1
CASSEAGQGYGYTF
TGCGCCAGCAGTGAGGCCGGACAGGGTTACGGCTACACCTTC
>-|TRBJ2-5|TRBV7-3|-
CASSLSGANQETQYF
TGTGCCAGCAGCTTAAGCGGGGCAAACCAAGAGACCCAGTACTTC
>-|TRBJ2-2|TRBV15|-
CATSRDTQGGFTGELFF
TGTGCCACCAGCAGAGACACACAGGGTGGGTTTACCGGGGAGCTGTTTTTT
>-|TRBJ1-2|TRBV6-5|TRBD1
CASSYDRDGYTF
TGTGCCAGCAGTTACGACAGGGATGGCTACACCTTC
>-|TRBJ2-3|TRBV18|TRBD1
CASSPPPGQGADTQYF
TGTGCCAGCTCACCTCCACCGGGACAGGGTGCCGATACGCAGTATTTT
>-|TRBJ2-1|TRBV5-5|TRBD1
CASSLEGTGGYNEQFF
TGTGCCAGCAGCTTGGAGGGGACAGGGGGCTACAATGAGCAGTTCTTC
>once|TRBJ1-1|TRBV6-5|-
CASSYSGLLGTEAFF
TGTGCCAGCAGTTACTCCGGACTTCTGGGCACTGAAGCTTTCTTT
>-|TRBJ2-5|TRBV5-1|TRBD2
CASSLMGTSGGGQETQYF
TGCGCCAGCAGCTTGATGGGTACTAGCGGGGGAGGCCAAGAGACCCAGTACTTC
>-|TRBJ1-6|TRBV18|TRBD1
CASSPTSTGVIGNSPLHF
TGTGCCAGCTCACCGACTTCGACAGGGGTCATTGGTAATTCACCCCTCCACTTT
>-|TRBJ2-2|TRBV28|TRBD2
CASRWGGARGIGELFF
TGTGCCAGCAGATGGGGAGGGGCGCGTGGAATCGGGGAGCTGTTTTTT
>-|TRBJ1-6|TRBV27|TRBD1
CASHPSGDRDSPLHF
TGTGCCAGCCACCCCTCTGGGGACAGGGATTCACCCCTCCACTTT
>-|TRBJ2-1|TRBV27|TRBD1
CASSPQGDAYNEQFF
TGTGCCAGCAGTCCCCAGGGGGACGCCTACAATGAGCAGTTCTTC
>-|TRBJ2-1|TRBV11-2|-
CASSRSDRSNEQFF
TGTGCCAGCAGCCGATCCGACAGGTCCAATGAGCAGTTCTTC
>-|TRBJ1-2|TRBV14|-
CASSQDRPSRSYGYTF
TGTGCCAGCAGCCAAGATAGACCATCCAGGTCCTACGGCTACACCTTC